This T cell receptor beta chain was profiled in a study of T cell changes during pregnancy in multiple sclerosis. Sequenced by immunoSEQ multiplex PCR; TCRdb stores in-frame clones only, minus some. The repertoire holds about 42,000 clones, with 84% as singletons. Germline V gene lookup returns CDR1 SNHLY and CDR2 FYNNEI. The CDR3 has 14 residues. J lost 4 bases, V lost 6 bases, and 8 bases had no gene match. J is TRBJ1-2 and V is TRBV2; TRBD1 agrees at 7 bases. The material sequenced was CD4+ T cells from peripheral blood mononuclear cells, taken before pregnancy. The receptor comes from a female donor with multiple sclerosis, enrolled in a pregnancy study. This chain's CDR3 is CASSTIQGSYGYTF. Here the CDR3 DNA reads TGTGCCAGCAGCACAATACAGGGGAGCTATGGCTACACCTTC.